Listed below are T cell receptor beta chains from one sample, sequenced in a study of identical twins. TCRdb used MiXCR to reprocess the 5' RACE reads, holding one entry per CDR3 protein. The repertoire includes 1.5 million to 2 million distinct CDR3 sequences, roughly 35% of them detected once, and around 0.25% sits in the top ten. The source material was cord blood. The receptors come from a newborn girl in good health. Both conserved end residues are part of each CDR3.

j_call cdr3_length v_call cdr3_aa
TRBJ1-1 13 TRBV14 CASSQEAGVRAFF
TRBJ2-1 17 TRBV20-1 CSARKNRDYRVYNEQFF
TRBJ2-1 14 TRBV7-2 CASSLSRGYNEQFF
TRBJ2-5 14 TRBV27 CASSLARAGETQYF
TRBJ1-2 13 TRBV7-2 CASRVYVGYGYTF
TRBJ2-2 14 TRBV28 CAIRTSGNTGELFF
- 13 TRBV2 CASSESTYNEQYF
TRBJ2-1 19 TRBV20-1 CSANLLAGGFVSSYNEQFF
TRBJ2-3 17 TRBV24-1 CATSVPLGTSGKDTQYF
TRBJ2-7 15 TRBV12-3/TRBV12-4 CASSNRDRGPYEQYF
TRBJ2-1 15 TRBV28 CASRQLAGGPHEQFF
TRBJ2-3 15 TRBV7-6 CASSLVAGVSDTQYF
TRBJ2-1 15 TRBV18 CASSPSRTGGNEQFF
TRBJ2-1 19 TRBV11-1 CASSPGTSGSLSSYNEQFF
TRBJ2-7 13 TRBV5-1 CASSFGADYEQYF
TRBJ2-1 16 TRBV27 CASGKDRGPFYNEQFF
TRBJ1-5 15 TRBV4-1 CASSQRTGINQPQHF
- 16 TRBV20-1 CSALGLAAVGYNEQYF
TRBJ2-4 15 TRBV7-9 CASSLAQGVKNIQYF
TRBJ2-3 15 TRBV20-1 CSARGGGTSTDTQYF
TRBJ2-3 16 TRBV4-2 CASSAGTSGSTDTQYF
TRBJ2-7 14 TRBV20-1 CSARDLGLSYEQYF
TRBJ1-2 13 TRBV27 CASSSAVGYGYTF
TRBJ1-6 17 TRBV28 CASSFELLGSYNSPLHF
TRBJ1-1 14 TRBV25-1 CANIQGRENTEAFF
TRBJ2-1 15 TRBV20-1 CSASEGLATYNEQFF
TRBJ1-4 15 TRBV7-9 CASSLIRDTEEKLFF
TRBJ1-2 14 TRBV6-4 CASRPQGPNYGYTF
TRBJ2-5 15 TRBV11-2 CASSFITGGQETQYF
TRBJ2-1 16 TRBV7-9 CASSLGGRRLYNEQFF
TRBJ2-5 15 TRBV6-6 CASSRDRDTLETQYF
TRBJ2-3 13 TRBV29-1 CSVAPLGGDTQYF
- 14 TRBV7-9 CASSFSSALYEQYF
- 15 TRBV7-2 CASSLTSGAQETQFF
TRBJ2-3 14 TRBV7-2 CASRQGVGTDTQYF
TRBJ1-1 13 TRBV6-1 CASTLRRNTEAFF
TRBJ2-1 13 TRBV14 CASSRGLEGEQFF
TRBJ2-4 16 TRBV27 CASSSGGTLAKNIQYF
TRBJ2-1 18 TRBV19 CASSISPGQAFLYNEQFF
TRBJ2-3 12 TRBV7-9 CASRKTRDTQYF
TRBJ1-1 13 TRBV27 CASSWDRGAEAFF
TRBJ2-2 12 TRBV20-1 CSARKSMRELFF
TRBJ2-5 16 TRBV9 CASSDGLAAIQETQYF
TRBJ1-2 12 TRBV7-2 CASSWTGLGYTF
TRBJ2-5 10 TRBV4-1 CASWQETQYF
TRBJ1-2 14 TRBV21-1 CASSKLRFNYGYTF
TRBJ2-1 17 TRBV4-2 CASSQRRVGGSYNEQFF
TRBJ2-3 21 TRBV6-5 CASSYSGELAGLPLSTDTQYF
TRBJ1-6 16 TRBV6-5 CASSYSTRSYNSPLHF
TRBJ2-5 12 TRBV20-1 CSARGGQVTQYF
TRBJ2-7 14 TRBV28 CASSLGLAGPRQYF
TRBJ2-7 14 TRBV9 CASSVGRLSYEQYF
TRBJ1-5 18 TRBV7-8 CASSLVGVRQGQNQPQHF
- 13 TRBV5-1 CASSWTSYNEQYF
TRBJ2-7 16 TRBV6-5 CASSYSILAGSYEQYF
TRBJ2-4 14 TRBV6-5 CASGPLTTKNIQYF